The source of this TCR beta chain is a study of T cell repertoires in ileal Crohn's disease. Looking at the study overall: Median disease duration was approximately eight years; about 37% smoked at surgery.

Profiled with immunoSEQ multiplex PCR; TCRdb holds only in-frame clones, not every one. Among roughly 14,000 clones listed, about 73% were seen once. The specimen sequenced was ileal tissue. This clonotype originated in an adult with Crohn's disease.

The CDR3 sequence is CASSSPSGGTLQETQYF. As DNA, the CDR3 is TGTGCCAGCAGCTCGCCTAGCGGGGGGACCCTCCAAGAGACCCAGTACTTC. This chain uses TRBV5-5 with TRBJ2-5, with 11 bases aligning to TRBD2. This CDR3 is built from 17 residues. Germline values: CDR1 SGHKS, CDR2 YYEKEE (reference sequence). J gave up 1 base and V 3 bases, and 8 bases lay outside the gene matches. Looking up the rest from reference TRBV5-5 and TRBJ2-5 gives the full variable domain: DAGVTQSPTHLIKTRGQQVTLRCSPISGHKSVSWYQQVLGQGPQFIFQYYEKEERGRGNFPDRFSARQFPNYSSELNVNALLLGDSALYLCASSSPSGGTLQETQYFGPGTRLLVL.